This T cell receptor (beta chain) was recorded in a study of monozygotic twins with inflammatory bowel disease. Each UMI harboured a 6-nucleotide sample barcode and was appended via template switching. Reprocessing the 5' RACE reads, TCRdb reports a single entry for every CDR3 protein and omits DNA. The repertoire table contains 300,000 to 350,000 distinct CDR3 sequences. Germline V CDR1 and CDR2: SGHTA, FQGTGA. CDR3 length: 15 residues. The sample taken for sequencing was blood. The sequence was collected from a human donor with ulcerative colitis or Crohn's disease, or a healthy co-twin of an affected twin (not recorded which). The chain is built from TRBV7-3 and TRBJ2-1. CDR3 amino acids: CASSLYPDSHNEQFF. Variable domain in full (rest from reference TRBV7-3 and TRBJ2-1): GAGVSQTPSNKVTEKGKYVELRCDPISGHTALYWYRQSLGQGPEFLIYFQGTGAADDSGLPNDRFFAVRPEGSVSTLKIQRTERGDSAVYLCASSLYPDSHNEQFFGPGTRLTVL.